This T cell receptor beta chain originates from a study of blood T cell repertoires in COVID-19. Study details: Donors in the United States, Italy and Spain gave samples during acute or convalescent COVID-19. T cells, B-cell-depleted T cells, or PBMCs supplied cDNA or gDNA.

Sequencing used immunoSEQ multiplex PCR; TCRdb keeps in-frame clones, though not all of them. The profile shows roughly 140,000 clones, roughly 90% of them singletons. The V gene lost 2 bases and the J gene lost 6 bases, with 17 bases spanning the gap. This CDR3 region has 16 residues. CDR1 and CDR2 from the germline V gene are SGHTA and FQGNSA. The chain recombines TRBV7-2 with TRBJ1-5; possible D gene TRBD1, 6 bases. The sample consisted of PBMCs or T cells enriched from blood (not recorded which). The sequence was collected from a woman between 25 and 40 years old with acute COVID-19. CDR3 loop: CASSLLVDSPFQPQHF. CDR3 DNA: TGTGCCAGCAGCTTATTAGTGGACAGTCCTTTTCAGCCCCAGCATTTT. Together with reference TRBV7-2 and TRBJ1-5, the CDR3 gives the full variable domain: GAGVSQSPSNKVTEKGKDVELRCDPISGHTALYWYRQSLGQGLEFLIYFQGNSAPDKSGLPSDRFSAERTGGSVSTLTIQRTQQEDSAVYLCASSLLVDSPFQPQHFGDGTRLSIL.